This T cell receptor (beta chain) was obtained from a study of radiation and T cells in renal cell carcinoma. Time point specified: blood 2 weeks post-SBRT. Treatment here: 15 Gy SBRT to primary tumor, nephrectomy 4 weeks later. The data were produced by immunoSEQ multiplex PCR, yet TCRdb's version contains in-frame clones alone and is incomplete. The sample has roughly 130,000 clones; 88% are singletons. The CDR3 runs to 10 residues. The germline V gene encodes CDR1 MNHNS and CDR2 SASEGT. V gave up 7 bases and J gave up 2 bases, with 3 bases separating them. The source is a woman in her 70s with renal cell carcinoma. The sample consisted of blood, taken from a patient whose treatment included radiotherapy and nephrectomy. The rearrangement joins TRBV6-1 to TRBJ2-7; D unresolved. The CDR3 coding sequence is TGTGCCAGCAAAGCCTACGAGCAGTACTTC. Translation: CASKAYEQYF.